This is a list of T cell receptor beta chains from one sample in a study of blood T cell repertoires in COVID-19. TCRdb's copy holds only in-frame clones and misses some; the assay was immunoSEQ multiplex PCR. The sample contains over 75,000 clones, approximately 90% of which appear only once. Source material: peripheral blood. These receptors originate from a human donor with active COVID-19. The donor label of this sample is uncertain. The CDR3 runs from the conserved cysteine through the conserved F or W. The D gene is left open where the match is weak. Where a row states a size, it is once, few, many or the class of an expanded clone; other rows omit it.

TRBD2	TRBJ2-5	.	TRBV5-8	TGTGCCAGCCCGGGGGCGGGGGGGGCTAGAGAGACCCAGTACTTC	CASPGAGGARETQYF
.	TRBJ2-3	.	TRBV11-2	TGTGCCAGCAGCTTTCAGCGAGGGGGAGATACGCAGTATTTT	CASSFQRGGDTQYF
.	TRBJ1-1	.	TRBV15	TGTGCCACCAGCAGAGTGGGTCAAAGCCGGGTATCCACTGAAGCTTTCTTT	CATSRVGQSRVSTEAFF
.	TRBJ1-1	once	TRBV19	TGTGCCAGTAGGAACAGGATACTTGAAGCTTTCTTT	CASRNRILEAFF
TRBD1	TRBJ1-2	.	TRBV5-1	TGCGCCAGCAGCTTGGGTACCGGGACAGGGTTGGTCTATGGCTACACCTTC	CASSLGTGTGLVYGYTF
.	TRBJ2-3	.	TRBV5-4	TGTGCCAGCAGATGGGACTTCAGTGGCTTAGATACGCAGTATTTT	CASRWDFSGLDTQYF
TRBD1	TRBJ2-7	.	TRBV4-2	TGTGCCAGCAGCCCGAACCGGGACAGCCCCTACGAGCAGTACTTC	CASSPNRDSPYEQYF
TRBD1	TRBJ1-1	.	TRBV11-2	TGTGCCAGCAGACTGACAGGGACGGACACTGAAGCTTTCTTT	CASRLTGTDTEAFF
TRBD1	TRBJ1-1	.	TRBV27	TGTGCCAGCAGTCCCCAGGGGGTGAACACTGAAGCTTTCTTT	CASSPQGVNTEAFF
.	TRBJ2-2	.	TRBV2	TGTGCCAGCACCCTACTCGGGGGAAAGGACACCGGGGAGCTGTTTTTT	CASTLLGGKDTGELFF
TRBD1	TRBJ2-1	.	TRBV5-1	TGCGCCAGCAGCTTGGGGGACAGTTACAATGAGCAGTTCTTC	CASSLGDSYNEQFF
.	TRBJ2-3	.	TRBV21-1	TGTGCCAGCACCGGGACGGGGGGGCGCGGCACAGATACGCAGTATTTT	CASTGTGGRGTDTQYF
.	TRBJ2-7	few	TRBV4-1	TGCGCCAGCAGCCTCAATCGGCAGGCGCCCTACGAGCAGTACTTC	CASSLNRQAPYEQYF
TRBD2	TRBJ2-5	.	TRBV27	TGTGCCAGCAGTTCCCGACTAGCGGGGGGGAAGACCCAGTACTTC	CASSSRLAGGKTQYF
.	TRBJ2-4	.	TRBV7-8	TGTGCCAGCAGCCCCCCCGACAAATCCAAAAACATTCAGTACTTC	CASSPPDKSKNIQYF
.	TRBJ1-1	.	TRBV5-5	TGTGCCAGCAGCCGCAGGGAGGTACGGGAAATCACTGAAGCTTTCTTT	CASSRREVREITEAFF
.	TRBJ1-1	once	TRBV27	TGTGCCAGCAGTATAGCAGGGTATTTAGACACTGAAGCTTTCTTT	CASSIAGYLDTEAFF
TRBD1	TRBJ2-7	.	TRBV25-1	TGTGCCAGCAGGGGACAGGGTTCCTACGAGCAGTACTTC	CASRGQGSYEQYF
TRBD2	TRBJ2-3	.	TRBV11-2	TGTGCCAGCAGCTTAGTCGGGGGGGGCACAGATACGCAGTATTTT	CASSLVGGGTDTQYF
.	TRBJ2-7	.	TRBV6-5	TGTGCCAGCAGTTACTCGAACAGGGACGGCTACGAGCAGTACTTC	CASSYSNRDGYEQYF
TRBD2	TRBJ2-7	medium-sized	TRBV6-6	TGTGCCAGCAGCCACGGGACCGCCAGCGGGGACGAGCAGTACTTC	CASSHGTASGDEQYF
TRBD1	TRBJ2-1	.	TRBV19	TGTGCCAGTAAACCGGACAGGAGCTCCTACAATGAGCAGTTCTTC	CASKPDRSSYNEQFF
TRBD2	TRBJ2-3	.	TRBV6-5	TGTGCCAGCAGACTAGCGGGGAACACAGATACGCAGTATTTT	CASRLAGNTDTQYF
TRBD1	TRBJ1-6	.	TRBV7-9	TGTGCCAGCAGCCAAGGACAGGGAAGATCACCCCTCCACTTT	CASSQGQGRSPLHF
.	TRBJ2-1	.	TRBV7-6	TGTGCCAGCAGCACTCCAGGGGACCATGAGCAGTTCTTC	CASSTPGDHEQFF
TRBD2	TRBJ2-1	once	TRBV12-3/TRBV12-4	TGTGCCAGCAGTCCCCGGGGGGTCTCGCAGTTCTTC	CASSPRGVSQFF
TRBD1	TRBJ1-1	once	TRBV5-4	TGTGCCAGCAGCTTTCCGACATTGGGGACAGGGGACACTGAAGCTTTCTTT	CASSFPTLGTGDTEAFF
.	TRBJ2-1	.	TRBV7-8	TGTGCCAGCAGCCCGCGCGAATACAATGAGCAGTTCTTC	CASSPREYNEQFF
.	TRBJ2-2	.	TRBV21-1	TGTGCCAGCGAAACCCTCCCTACTAACACCGGGGAGCTGTTTTTT	CASETLPTNTGELFF
TRBD1	TRBJ2-7	few	TRBV7-9	TGTGCCAGCAGCACGACAGGGACCTACGAGCAGTACTTC	CASSTTGTYEQYF
.	TRBJ1-1	once	TRBV28	TGTGCCAGCTGCCCGGGAGCTCTGAACACTGAAGCTTTCTTT	CASCPGALNTEAFF
TRBD1	TRBJ2-7	few	TRBV24-1	TGTGCCACCAGTGATCACACCCGACAGGGTTTCGACGAGCAGTACTTC	CATSDHTRQGFDEQYF
.	TRBJ2-2	.	TRBV2	TGTGCCAGCAGTGGCCCGGGGACCGGGGAGCTGTTTTTT	CASSGPGTGELFF
TRBD2	TRBJ2-1	.	TRBV11-2	TGTGCCAGCAGCTTAGTAAGACTAGCGGGGGGCCGAGATGCCAATGAGCAGTTCTTC	CASSLVRLAGGRDANEQFF
.	TRBJ2-5	.	TRBV2	TGTGCCAGCAGAGCGTTTTCGCAAGAGACCCAGTACTTC	CASRAFSQETQYF
TRBD1	TRBJ1-1	.	TRBV4-1	TGCGCCAGCAGCCAAGGCAGGGGGGAGGTGGGGCCTGAAGCTTTCTTT	CASSQGRGEVGPEAFF
.	TRBJ1-2	.	TRBV9	TGTGCCAGCAGCGTAGGGAGGGTCTTAAGCTATGGCTACACCTTC	CASSVGRVLSYGYTF
TRBD1	TRBJ2-7	.	TRBV7-8	TGTGCCAGCAGCCCCCAAAGAGGGGGCGAGTACTTC	CASSPQRGGEYF
TRBD2	TRBJ2-3	.	TRBV2	TGTGCCAGCGAAAAGCGGGGGGCAGCCGATACGCAGTATTTT	CASEKRGAADTQYF
TRBD2	TRBJ2-1	.	TRBV7-6	TGTGCCAGCAGCTTAGTAGCGGGGAGGAACAATGAGCAGTTCTTC	CASSLVAGRNNEQFF
TRBD1	TRBJ2-7	.	TRBV6-5	TGTGCCAGCAGTCAAACCCCGGGACAGGCCGAGCAGTACTTC	CASSQTPGQAEQYF
TRBD2	TRBJ2-3	.	TRBV9	TGTGCCAGCAGCGTAGAAAGCGGGGGGGACACAGATACGCAGTATTTT	CASSVESGGDTDTQYF
TRBD1	TRBJ1-5	.	TRBV27	TGTGCCAGCAGTACGGATTCTGGACAGGGGGGGCCCCAGCATTTT	CASSTDSGQGGPQHF
.	TRBJ2-1	.	TRBV5-6	TGTGCCAGCAGCTTTGCGCTTCATGTGGGCCCCCGATCCGTGGAGCAGTTCTTC	CASSFALHVGPRSVEQFF
.	TRBJ1-1	.	TRBV5-4	TGTGCCAGCAGCTTGGGGGGGAGGCGGAACACTGAAGCTTTCTTT	CASSLGGRRNTEAFF
.	TRBJ1-6	once	TRBV9	TGTGCCAGCAGCGCCTCCCCTGGCAGGTTCTATAATTCACCCCTCCACTTT	CASSASPGRFYNSPLHF
.	TRBJ1-1	once	TRBV5-8	TGTGCCAGCAGCTTGGCCGACAGACTGACGGAAGCTTTCTTT	CASSLADRLTEAFF
.	TRBJ1-3	.	TRBV6-6	TGTGCCAGCACGAAAGAGGAGGGGCCCTCTGGAAACACCATATATTTT	CASTKEEGPSGNTIYF
.	TRBJ2-1	.	TRBV10-3	TGTGCCATCAGTGAGACAGGGATTGAGCAGTTCTTC	CAISETGIEQFF
.	TRBJ1-3	.	TRBV7-2	TGTGCCAGCAGCCCCCCGCCGGCTGGAAACACCATATATTTT	CASSPPPAGNTIYF
.	TRBJ2-3	.	TRBV5-1	TGCGCCAGCAGCCCAATCAGGGATATTTACCTTCCGACGCAGTATTTT	CASSPIRDIYLPTQYF
TRBD1	TRBJ1-2	.	TRBV19	TGTGCCAGTAGTACCGGGACAGATAACTATGGCTACACCTTC	CASSTGTDNYGYTF
.	TRBJ1-5	.	TRBV19	TGTGCCAGTAGTGACGATCGGGGTCAGCCCCAGCATTTT	CASSDDRGQPQHF
TRBD1	TRBJ1-6	.	TRBV6-6	TGTGCCAGCAGTATTAGGACAGGGGGAGCCTCACCCCTCCACTTT	CASSIRTGGASPLHF